Below, 19 T cell receptor beta chains from the same sample are listed, as sequenced in a study of control samples from healthy donors and cancer patients. Profiled with immunoSEQ multiplex PCR; TCRdb holds only in-frame clones, not every one. The data hold around 30,000 clones, with approximately 93% observed a single time. The sequenced sample consisted of PBMCs. These receptors came from a man between 35 and 55 years old with colorectal cancer.

The V call is TRBV5-1, the J call TRBJ1-4, with D possibly TRBD1 on 5 matching bases. The CDR3 has 15 amino acids. Germline V gene data show CDR1 as SGHRS and CDR2 as YFSETQ. V lost 4 bases to trimming and J lost 3 bases, with 13 bases between them. In nucleotides, the CDR3 is TGCGCCAGCAGCCCAGACAGTGCTCCTAATGAAAAACTGTTTTTT. Its protein product is CASSPDSAPNEKLFF.

This clone was counted once. This rearrangement joins TRBV5-4 to TRBJ2-2, with 7 bases identical to TRBD2. CDR3 length equals 15 residues. Losses at the gene ends were 7 bases for V and 4 bases for J; bases not matched to a gene: 10. Germline lookup yields CDR1 SGHNT and CDR2 YYREEE (reference sequence). The CDR3 DNA reads TGTGCCAGCGGGGACGCAGGGAGGGGCACCGGGGAGCTGTTTTTT. Translating gives CASGDAGRGTGELFF.

The rearrangement joins TRBV29-1 to TRBJ1-2; TRBD1 matches at 7 bases. The CDR3 loop spans 14 amino acids. Looked up from germline, CDR1 is SQVTM and CDR2 is ANQGSEA. The V gene end was trimmed by 2 bases and the J gene end by 5 bases; junction bases not matched to a gene: 8. CDR3 sequence reads: CSVELRQGDYGYTF. The CDR3 DNA reads as TGCAGCGTTGAACTGCGACAGGGAGATTATGGCTACACCTTC.

This clone was seen only once. CDR3 residues: CASSSGTGGGQPQHF. The CDR3 region has the DNA TGTGCCAGTAGCTCAGGGACAGGGGGGGGCCAGCCCCAGCATTTT. The V and J genes are TRBV19 and TRBJ1-5, with TRBD1 matching over 11 bases. The CDR3 is 15 amino acids. Germline V lookup: CDR1 LNHDA, CDR2 SQIVND (reference sequence). J gave up 7 bases and V 6 bases, and 8 bases lay outside the gene matches.

DNA for the CDR3: TGTGCCAGCAGTCCCCCAGGTGCAGATACGCAGTATTTT. Its protein is CASSPPGADTQYF. The J gene is TRBJ2-3, the V gene TRBV6-5; no definite D call. Per germline, CDR1 MNHEY and CDR2 SVGAGI. The CDR3 sequence is 13 residues long. V lost 5 bases and J 4 bases, leaving 10 bases between the germline ends.

The V gene is TRBV2, the J gene TRBJ2-1; D is uncertain. CDR1 and CDR2 (germline): SNHLY, FYNNEI. The V and J ends lost 2 bases and 3 bases respectively, with 11 bases between them. The CDR3 is 15 amino acids. The CDR3 protein is CASSESVPRYNEQFF. DNA for the CDR3: TGTGCCAGCAGTGAATCGGTCCCGCGCTACAATGAGCAGTTCTTC.

In this sample, this clone turned up a few times. V and J are TRBV7-2 and TRBJ1-2; 7 bases line up with TRBD1. This CDR3 comprises 15 residues. Germline lookup yields CDR1 SGHTA and CDR2 FQGNSA. J lost 1 base, V lost 4 bases, and 6 bases had no gene match. The CDR3 reads CASSSSGTVNYGYTF. The CDR3 DNA reads as TGTGCCAGCAGCTCCAGTGGGACAGTTAACTATGGCTACACCTTC. The variable domain in full, completed from reference TRBV7-2 and TRBJ1-2, reads GAGVSQSPSNKVTEKGKDVELRCDPISGHTALYWYRQSLGQGLEFLIYFQGNSAPDKSGLPSDRFSAERTGGSVSTLTIQRTQQEDSAVYLCASSSSGTVNYGYTFGSGTRLTVV.

This chain's CDR3 is CASSYSTGVRETQYF. CDR3 sequence (DNA): TGTGCCAGCAGTTACAGTACAGGGGTTCGCGAGACCCAGTACTTC. The V and J genes are TRBV6-5 and TRBJ2-5; 7 positions agree with TRBD1. Germline CDR1 is MNHEY and CDR2 is SVGAGI. Germline trimming cut 2 bases from V and 5 bases from J; bases unmatched to any gene: 8. This CDR3 has 15 residues.

The chain combines TRBV4-2 with TRBJ1-2; TRBD1 aligns across 9 bases. Germline CDR1 LGHNA, CDR2 YNFKEQ. V was pared by 5 bases and J by 4 bases, with 8 bases of the junction left unmatched. The CDR3 has 15 amino acids. CDR3 nucleotide sequence: TGTGCCAGCAGCTTAGGGACAGGGATTGCCTATGGCTACACCTTC. Translation: CASSLGTGIAYGYTF.

The chain combines TRBV6-5 with TRBJ2-7, with D perhaps matching TRBD2 (6 bases). V was clipped by 8 bases and J by 7 bases, with 15 bases between them. This CDR3 contains 12 residues. The germline V gene encodes CDR1 MNHEY and CDR2 SVGAGI. The CDR3 DNA is TGTGCCAGCGCGGGGAGGTTCGGAGAGCAGTACTTC. It translates to CASAGRFGEQYF.

J is TRBJ1-5 and V is TRBV24-1; D is uncertain. This CDR3 region has 14 residues. V lost 4 bases, J lost 1 base, and 7 bases lay in between. CDR1 is KGHDR, CDR2 SFDVKD, per germline. The CDR3 loop reads CATSEEQSNQPQHF. CDR3 DNA: TGTGCCACCAGTGAGGAGCAGAGCAATCAGCCCCAGCATTTT.

This chain links TRBV18 with TRBJ1-1, with a possible D match to TRBD1 (5 bases). Trimming took 3 bases from V and 5 from J, leaving 16 bases between them. Germline-derived CDR1 and CDR2 are KGHSH and LQKENI. The CDR3 spans 15 residues. DNA for the CDR3: TGTGCCAGCTCACCCGTCGACGGGCGGGGGACTGAAGCTTTCTTT. It codes for CASSPVDGRGTEAFF. Full variable domain (remainder filled in from reference TRBV18 and TRBJ1-1): NAGVMQNPRHLVRRRGQEARLRCSPMKGHSHVYWYRQLPEEGLKFMVYLQKENIIDESGMPKERFSAEFPKEGPSILRIQQVVRGDSAAYFCASSPVDGRGTEAFFGQGTRLTVV.

The rearrangement links TRBV2 to TRBJ2-5; D is uncertain. CDR3 length: 12 amino acids. With 7 bases removed from V and 5 bases from J, the gap between germline ends came to 11 bases. The germline V gene encodes CDR1 SNHLY and CDR2 FYNNEI. DNA for the CDR3: TGTGCCAGCAAAAAGCCGCGGGAGACCCAGTACTTC. Its translation is CASKKPRETQYF.

The V gene is TRBV6-5, the J gene TRBJ1-2; TRBD1 agrees at 8 bases. Germline assignment: CDR1 MNHEY and CDR2 SVGAGI. The ends lost 7 bases at V and 4 bases at J; junction bases unmatched: 8. CDR3 size: 14 residues. The chain's CDR3 is CASTSAGGGYGYTF. The CDR3 DNA reads as TGTGCCAGCACCTCAGCAGGGGGCGGCTATGGCTACACCTTC.

This rearrangement joins TRBV12-3 or TRBV12-4 to TRBJ2-3; D ambiguous. The V end was cut by 6 bases, the J end by 5 bases, with 9 bases between. The CDR3 spans 12 residues. The CDR3 nucleotides are TGTGCCAGCAGGCGGCAGTTAGATACGCAGTATTTT. It is translated as CASRRQLDTQYF.

The chain employs TRBV18 and TRBJ2-1, with TRBD2 matching 15 bases. Germline V gene sequence: CDR1 KGHSH, CDR2 LQKENI. The CDR3 loop spans 17 amino acids. After removal of 5 bases from V and 5 bases from J, the junction contained 7 bases not matched to a gene. Written as DNA, the CDR3 is TGTGCCAGCTCATCTCTCGGACTAGCGGGGGGGCACAATGAGCAGTTCTTC. Encoded protein: CASSSLGLAGGHNEQFF. Full variable domain (missing parts from reference TRBV18 and TRBJ2-1): NAGVMQNPRHLVRRRGQEARLRCSPMKGHSHVYWYRQLPEEGLKFMVYLQKENIIDESGMPKERFSAEFPKEGPSILRIQQVVRGDSAAYFCASSSLGLAGGHNEQFFGPGTRLTVL.

The gene calls are TRBV7-7 and TRBJ2-5; 7 bases fit TRBD1. CDR3 length: 13 amino acids. Germline CDR1 is SSHAT and CDR2 is FNYEAQ (reference sequence). V trimming: 5 bases; J trimming: 4 bases; junction bases outside the gene matches: 4. CDR3 sequence: CASSTDRAETQYF. DNA for the CDR3: TGTGCCAGCAGCACCGACAGGGCAGAGACCCAGTACTTC.

The chain links TRBV29-1 to TRBJ1-2; TRBD1 might be the D (5 bases). The length of the CDR3 is 14 residues. The V gene's germline CDR1 is SQVTM and CDR2 ANQGSEA. The V gene lost 5 bases and the J gene lost 6 bases, with 19 bases spanning the gap. CDR3 loop: CSVNSDFGTDGYTF. The DNA of the CDR3 is TGCAGCGTTAACTCTGACTTCGGGACGGATGGCTACACCTTC.

The chain carries TRBV6-5 and TRBJ2-2, with D possibly being TRBD1 or TRBD2 (5 bases each). Germline V gene data show CDR1 as MNHEY and CDR2 as SVGAGI. The length of the CDR3 is 15 residues. V was trimmed by 8 bases and J by 1 base, leaving 14 bases between them. In DNA form, the CDR3 reads TGTGCCAGCCGGGACGGGCAGGGGAACACCGGGGAGCTGTTTTTT. Translation: CASRDGQGNTGELFF.